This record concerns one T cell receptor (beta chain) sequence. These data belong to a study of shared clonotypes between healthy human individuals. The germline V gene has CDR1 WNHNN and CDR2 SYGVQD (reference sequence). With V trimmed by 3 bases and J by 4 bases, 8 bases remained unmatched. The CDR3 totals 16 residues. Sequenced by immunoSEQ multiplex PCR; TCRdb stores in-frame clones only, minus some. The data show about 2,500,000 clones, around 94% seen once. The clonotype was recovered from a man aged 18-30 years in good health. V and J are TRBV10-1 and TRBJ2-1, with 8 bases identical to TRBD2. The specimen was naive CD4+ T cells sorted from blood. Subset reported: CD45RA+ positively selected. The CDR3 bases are TGCGCCAGCAGTGACTTCGTAACTAGCGGTTACAATGAGCAGTTCTTC. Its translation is CASSDFVTSGYNEQFF.